This T cell receptor beta chain derives from a study of T cell clones after liver transplantation. Overall study context: Immunosuppression withdrawal was tried within 2 years after liver transplantation in this trial. Draws occurred before transplant, before withdrawal, and after complete or failed withdrawal. Post-transplant blood was tracked for graft-donor-reactive T cell clones identified in a pre-transplant mixed lymphocyte reaction.

Note on this clone: Its cognate antigen is unknown.

Libraries were prepared by immunoSEQ multiplex PCR; TCRdb keeps only in-frame clonotypes and omits some of them. This table has some 70,000 clones, 80% appearing once. This CDR3 has 15 amino acids. CDR1 and CDR2 from the germline V gene are SGHRS and YFSETQ. Between the trimmed V and J ends, which lost 0 bases and 1 base, there was a span of 7 bases. Study results and limitations: Graft donor-reactive T cells possibly entered the graft instead of undergoing deletion.

This receptor was taken from a human donor who received a liver transplant. The specimen comprised CD4+ T cells from blood, sampled before liver transplant. This chain links TRBV5-1 with TRBJ2-2; no firm D call. The CDR3 coding sequence is TGCGCCAGCAGCTTGGTGCCAGGGAACACCGGGGAGCTGTTTTTT. It yields the protein CASSLVPGNTGELFF.